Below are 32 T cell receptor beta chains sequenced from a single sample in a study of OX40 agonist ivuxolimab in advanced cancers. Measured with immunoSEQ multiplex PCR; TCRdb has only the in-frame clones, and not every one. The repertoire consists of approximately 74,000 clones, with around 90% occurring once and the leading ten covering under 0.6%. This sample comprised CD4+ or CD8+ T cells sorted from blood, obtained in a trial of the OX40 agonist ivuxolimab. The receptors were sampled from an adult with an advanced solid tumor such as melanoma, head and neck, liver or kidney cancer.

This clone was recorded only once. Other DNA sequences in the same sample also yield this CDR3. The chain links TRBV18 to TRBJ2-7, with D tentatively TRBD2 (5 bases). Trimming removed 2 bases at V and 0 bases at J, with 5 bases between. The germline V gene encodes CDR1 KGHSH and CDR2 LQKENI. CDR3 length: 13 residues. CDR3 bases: TGTGCCAGCTCACCAGGGAGCTCCTACGAGCAGTACTTC. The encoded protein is CASSPGSSYEQYF.

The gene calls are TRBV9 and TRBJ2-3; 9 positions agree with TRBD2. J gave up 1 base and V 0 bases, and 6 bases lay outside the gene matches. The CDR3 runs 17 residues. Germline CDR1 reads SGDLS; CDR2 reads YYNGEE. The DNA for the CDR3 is TGTGCCAGCAGCGTAGGAGTAGCGGGAGTAGGCACAGATACGCAGTATTTT. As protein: CASSVGVAGVGTDTQYF.

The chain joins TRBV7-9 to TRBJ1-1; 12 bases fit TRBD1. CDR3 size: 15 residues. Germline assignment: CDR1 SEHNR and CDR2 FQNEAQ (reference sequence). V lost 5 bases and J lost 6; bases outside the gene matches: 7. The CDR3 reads CASSPTGQGAAEAFF. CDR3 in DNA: TGTGCCAGCAGCCCCACGGGACAGGGGGCGGCTGAAGCTTTCTTT.

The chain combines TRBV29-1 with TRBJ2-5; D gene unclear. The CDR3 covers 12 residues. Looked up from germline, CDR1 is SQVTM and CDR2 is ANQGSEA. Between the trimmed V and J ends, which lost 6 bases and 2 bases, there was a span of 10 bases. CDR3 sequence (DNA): TGCAGCGTCGTCCAGACACAAGAGACCCAGTACTTC. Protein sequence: CSVVQTQETQYF.

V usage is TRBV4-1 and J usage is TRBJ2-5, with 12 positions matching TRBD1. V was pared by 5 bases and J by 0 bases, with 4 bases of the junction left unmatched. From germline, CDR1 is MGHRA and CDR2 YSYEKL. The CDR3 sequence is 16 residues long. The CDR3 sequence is CASSLGTGGYQETQYF. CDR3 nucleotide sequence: TGCGCCAGCAGCTTGGGGACAGGGGGCTACCAAGAGACCCAGTACTTC.

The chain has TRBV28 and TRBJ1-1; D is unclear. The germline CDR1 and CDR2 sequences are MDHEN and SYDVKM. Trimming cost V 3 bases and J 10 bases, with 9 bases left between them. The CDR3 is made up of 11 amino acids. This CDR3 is CASSLQTRAFF. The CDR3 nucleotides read TGTGCCAGCAGTTTGCAGACTCGAGCTTTCTTT.

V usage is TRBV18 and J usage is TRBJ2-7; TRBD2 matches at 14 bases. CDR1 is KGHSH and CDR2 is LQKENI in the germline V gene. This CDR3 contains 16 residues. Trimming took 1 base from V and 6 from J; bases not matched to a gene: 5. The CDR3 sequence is CASSPLGTSGSGEQYF. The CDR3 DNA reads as TGTGCCAGCTCACCACTCGGGACTAGCGGGAGTGGCGAGCAGTACTTC.

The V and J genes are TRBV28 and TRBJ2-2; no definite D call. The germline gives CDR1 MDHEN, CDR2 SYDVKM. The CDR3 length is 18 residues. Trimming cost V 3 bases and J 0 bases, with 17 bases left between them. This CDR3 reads CASSFESRHPANTGELFF. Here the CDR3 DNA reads TGTGCCAGCAGTTTTGAGTCCCGACACCCGGCGAACACCGGGGAGCTGTTTTTT. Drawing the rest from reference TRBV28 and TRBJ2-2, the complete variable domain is DVKVTQSSRYLVKRTGEKVFLECVQDMDHENMFWYRQDPGLGLRLIYFSYDVKMKEKGDIPEGYSVSREKKERFSLILESASTNQTSMYLCASSFESRHPANTGELFFGEGSRLTVL.

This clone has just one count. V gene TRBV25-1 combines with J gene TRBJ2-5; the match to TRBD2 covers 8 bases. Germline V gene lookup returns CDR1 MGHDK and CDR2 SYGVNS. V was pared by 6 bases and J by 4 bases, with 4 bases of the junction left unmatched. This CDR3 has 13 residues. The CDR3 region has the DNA TGTGCCAGCAGCGGGAGGGGCGTAGAGACCCAGTACTTC. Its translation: CASSGRGVETQYF. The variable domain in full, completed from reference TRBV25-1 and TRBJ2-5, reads EADIYQTPRYLVIGTGKKITLECSQTMGHDKMYWYQQDPGMELHLIHYSYGVNSTEKGDLSSESTVSRIRTEHFPLTLESARPSHTSQYLCASSGRGVETQYFGPGTRLLVL.

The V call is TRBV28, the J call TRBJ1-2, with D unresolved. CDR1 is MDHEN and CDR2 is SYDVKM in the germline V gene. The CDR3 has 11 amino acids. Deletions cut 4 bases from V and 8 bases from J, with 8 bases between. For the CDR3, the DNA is TGTGCCAGCAGTTGGGGAGGAGGCTACACCTTC. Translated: CASSWGGGYTF.

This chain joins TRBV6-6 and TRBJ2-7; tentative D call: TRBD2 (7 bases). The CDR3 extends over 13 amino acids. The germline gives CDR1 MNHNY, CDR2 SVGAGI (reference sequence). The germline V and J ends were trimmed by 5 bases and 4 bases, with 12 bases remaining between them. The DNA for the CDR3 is TGTGCCAGCAGTCGGGGGGCGCAATACGAGCAGTACTTC. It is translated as CASSRGAQYEQYF.

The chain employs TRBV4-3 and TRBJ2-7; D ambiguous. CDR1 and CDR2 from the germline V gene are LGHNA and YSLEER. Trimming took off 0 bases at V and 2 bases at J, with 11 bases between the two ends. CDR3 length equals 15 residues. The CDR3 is CASSQELGITYEQYF. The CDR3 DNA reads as TGCGCCAGCAGCCAAGAGTTGGGCATTACCTACGAGCAGTACTTC.

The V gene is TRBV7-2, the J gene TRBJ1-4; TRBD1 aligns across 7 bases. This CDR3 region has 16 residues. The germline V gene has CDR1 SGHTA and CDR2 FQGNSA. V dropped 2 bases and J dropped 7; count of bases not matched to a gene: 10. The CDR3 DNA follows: TGTGCCAGCAGCTTATTCCAGGGACAGTCGGGTGAAAAACTGTTTTTT. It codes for CASSLFQGQSGEKLFF.

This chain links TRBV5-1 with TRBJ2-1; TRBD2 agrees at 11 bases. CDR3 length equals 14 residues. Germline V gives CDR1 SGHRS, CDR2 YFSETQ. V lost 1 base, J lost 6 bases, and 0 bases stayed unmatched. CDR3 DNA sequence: TGCGCCAGCAGCTTGACTAGCGGGAGCAATGAGCAGTTCTTC. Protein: CASSLTSGSNEQFF. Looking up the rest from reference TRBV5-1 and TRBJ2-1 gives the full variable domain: KAGVTQTPRYLIKTRGQQVTLSCSPISGHRSVSWYQQTPGQGLQFLFEYFSETQRNKGNFPGRFSGRQFSNSRSEMNVSTLELGDSALYLCASSLTSGSNEQFFGPGTRLTVL.

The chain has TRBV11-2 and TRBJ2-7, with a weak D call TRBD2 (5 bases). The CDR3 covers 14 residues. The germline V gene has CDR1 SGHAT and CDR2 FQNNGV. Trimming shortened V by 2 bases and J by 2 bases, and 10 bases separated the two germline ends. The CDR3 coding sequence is TGTGCCAGCAGCTTAATGAGGGTCCCCTACGAGCAGTACTTC. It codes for CASSLMRVPYEQYF.

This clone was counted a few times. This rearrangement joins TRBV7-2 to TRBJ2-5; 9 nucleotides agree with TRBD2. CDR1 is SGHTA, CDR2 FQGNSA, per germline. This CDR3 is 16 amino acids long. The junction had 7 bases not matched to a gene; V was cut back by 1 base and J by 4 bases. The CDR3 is CASSLEIAAGGETQYF. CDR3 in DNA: TGTGCCAGCAGCTTAGAAATAGCAGCGGGAGGAGAGACCCAGTACTTC.

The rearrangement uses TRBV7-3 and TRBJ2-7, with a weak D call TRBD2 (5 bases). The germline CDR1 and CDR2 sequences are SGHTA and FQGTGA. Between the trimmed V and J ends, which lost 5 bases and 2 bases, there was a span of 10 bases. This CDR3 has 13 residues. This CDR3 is CASSRPGTYEQYF. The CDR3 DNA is TGTGCCAGCAGCCGCCCCGGGACCTACGAGCAGTACTTC.

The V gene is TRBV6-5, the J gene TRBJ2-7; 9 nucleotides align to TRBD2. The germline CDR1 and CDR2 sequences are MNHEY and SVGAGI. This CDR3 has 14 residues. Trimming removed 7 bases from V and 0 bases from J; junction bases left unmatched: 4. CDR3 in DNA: TGTGCCAGCACCTCTAGCGGGATCTCCTACGAGCAGTACTTC. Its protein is CASTSSGISYEQYF.

The CDR3 spells CASSHQDQYPGELFF. The CDR3 DNA follows: TGTGCCAGCAGCCACCAAGATCAGTATCCCGGGGAGCTGTTTTTT. This rearrangement joins TRBV14 to TRBJ2-2; no definite D call. Germline V gene lookup returns CDR1 SGHDN and CDR2 FVKESK. There are 15 residues in the CDR3. Between the trimmed V and J ends, which lost 3 bases and 6 bases, there was a span of 14 bases.

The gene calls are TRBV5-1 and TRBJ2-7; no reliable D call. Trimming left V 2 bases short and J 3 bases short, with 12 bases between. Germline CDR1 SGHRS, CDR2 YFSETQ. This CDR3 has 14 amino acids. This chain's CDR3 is CASSFWQSGYEQYF. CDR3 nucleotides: TGCGCCAGCAGCTTTTGGCAGTCCGGCTACGAGCAGTACTTC.

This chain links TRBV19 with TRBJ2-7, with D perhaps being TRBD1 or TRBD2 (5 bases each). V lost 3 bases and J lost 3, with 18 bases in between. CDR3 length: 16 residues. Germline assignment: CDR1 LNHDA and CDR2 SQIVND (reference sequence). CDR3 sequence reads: CASSIQGPTPFYEQYF. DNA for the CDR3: TGTGCCAGTAGTATTCAGGGACCCACGCCATTCTACGAGCAGTACTTC.

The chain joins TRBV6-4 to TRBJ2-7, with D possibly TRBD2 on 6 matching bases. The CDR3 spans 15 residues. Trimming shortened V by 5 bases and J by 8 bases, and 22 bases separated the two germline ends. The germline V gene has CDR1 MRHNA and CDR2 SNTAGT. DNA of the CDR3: TGTGCCAGCAGTCTTACCTCTGGACTACTAGCCCAGCAGTACTTC. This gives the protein CASSLTSGLLAQQYF.

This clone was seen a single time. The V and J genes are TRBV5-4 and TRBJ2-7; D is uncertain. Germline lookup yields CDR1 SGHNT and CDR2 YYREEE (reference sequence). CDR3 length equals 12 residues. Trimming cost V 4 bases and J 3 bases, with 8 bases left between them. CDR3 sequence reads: CASSIGIYEQYF. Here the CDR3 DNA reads TGTGCCAGCAGCATAGGCATCTACGAGCAGTACTTC.

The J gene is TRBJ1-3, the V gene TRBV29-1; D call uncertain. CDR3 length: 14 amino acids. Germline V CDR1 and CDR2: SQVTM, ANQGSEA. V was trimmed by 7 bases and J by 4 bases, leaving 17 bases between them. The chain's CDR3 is CSAAGYWQGNTIYF. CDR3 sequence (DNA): TGCAGCGCTGCGGGTTACTGGCAAGGAAACACCATATATTTT.

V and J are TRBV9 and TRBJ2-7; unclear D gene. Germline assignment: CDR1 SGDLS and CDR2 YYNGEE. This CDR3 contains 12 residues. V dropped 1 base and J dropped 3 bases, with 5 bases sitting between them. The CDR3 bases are TGTGCCAGCAGCGTAAAGGACTACGAGCAGTACTTC. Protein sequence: CASSVKDYEQYF.

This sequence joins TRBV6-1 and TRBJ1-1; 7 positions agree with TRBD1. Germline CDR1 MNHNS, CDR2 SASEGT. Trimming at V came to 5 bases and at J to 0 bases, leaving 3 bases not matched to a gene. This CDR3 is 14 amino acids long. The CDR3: CASSSQGLNTEAFF. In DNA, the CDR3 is TGTGCCAGCAGTTCACAGGGGTTGAACACTGAAGCTTTCTTT.

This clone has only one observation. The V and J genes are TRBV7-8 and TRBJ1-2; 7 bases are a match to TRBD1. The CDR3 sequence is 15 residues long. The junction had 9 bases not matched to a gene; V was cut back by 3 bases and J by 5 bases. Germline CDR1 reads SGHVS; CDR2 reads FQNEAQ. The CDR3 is CASSLAPGGRYGYTF. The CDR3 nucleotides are TGTGCCAGCAGCTTGGCCCCAGGGGGAAGGTATGGCTACACCTTC.

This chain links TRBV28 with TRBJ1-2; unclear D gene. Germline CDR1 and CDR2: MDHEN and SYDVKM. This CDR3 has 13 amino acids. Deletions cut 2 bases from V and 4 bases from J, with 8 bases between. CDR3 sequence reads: CASSLLNFYGYTF. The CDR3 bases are TGTGCCAGCAGTTTACTGAACTTCTATGGCTACACCTTC.

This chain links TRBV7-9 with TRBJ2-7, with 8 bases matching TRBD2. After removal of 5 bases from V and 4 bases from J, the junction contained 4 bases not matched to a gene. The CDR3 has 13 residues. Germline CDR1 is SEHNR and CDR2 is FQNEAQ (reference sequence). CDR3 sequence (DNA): TGTGCCAGCAGCGGACTAGCCCGGTACGAGCAGTACTTC. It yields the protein CASSGLARYEQYF. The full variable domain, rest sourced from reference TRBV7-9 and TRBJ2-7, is DTGVSQNPRHKITKRGQNVTFRCDPISEHNRLYWYRQTLGQGPEFLTYFQNEAQLEKSRLLSDRFSAERPKGSFSTLEIQRTEQGDSAMYLCASSGLARYEQYFGPGTRLTVT.

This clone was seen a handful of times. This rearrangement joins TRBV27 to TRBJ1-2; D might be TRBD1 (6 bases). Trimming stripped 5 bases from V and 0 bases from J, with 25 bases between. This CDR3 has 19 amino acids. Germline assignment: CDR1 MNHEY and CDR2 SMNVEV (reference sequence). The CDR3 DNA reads TGTGCCAGCAGTCAGAGATACGCGAGGGGGATCGAAGCTAACTATGGCTACACCTTC. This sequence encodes CASSQRYARGIEANYGYTF.

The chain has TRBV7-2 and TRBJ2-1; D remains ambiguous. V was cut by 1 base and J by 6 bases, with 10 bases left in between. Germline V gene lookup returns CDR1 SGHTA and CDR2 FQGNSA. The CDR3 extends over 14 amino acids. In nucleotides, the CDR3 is TGTGCCAGCAGCTTAGAGATGGTAGGCAATGAGCAGTTCTTC. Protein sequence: CASSLEMVGNEQFF.

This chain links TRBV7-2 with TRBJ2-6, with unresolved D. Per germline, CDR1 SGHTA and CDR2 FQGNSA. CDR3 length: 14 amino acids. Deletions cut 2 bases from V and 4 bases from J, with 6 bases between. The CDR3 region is CASSLNGGANVLTF. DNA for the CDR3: TGTGCCAGCAGCTTAAATGGAGGGGCCAACGTCCTGACTTTC.